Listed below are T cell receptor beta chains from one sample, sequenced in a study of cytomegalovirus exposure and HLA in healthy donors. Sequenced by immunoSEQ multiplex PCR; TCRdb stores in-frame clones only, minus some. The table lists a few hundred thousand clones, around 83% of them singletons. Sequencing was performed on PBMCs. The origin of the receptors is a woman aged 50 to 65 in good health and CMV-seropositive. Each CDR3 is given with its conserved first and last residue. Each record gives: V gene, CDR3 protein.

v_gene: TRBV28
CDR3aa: CASTTTRQTQYF

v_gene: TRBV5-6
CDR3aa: CASSLGLARTGELFF

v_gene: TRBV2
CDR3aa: CASSEARTGSGYGYTF

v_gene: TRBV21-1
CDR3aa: CASERQKMNTEAFF

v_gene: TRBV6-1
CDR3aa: CASSEKGTGGMWETQYF

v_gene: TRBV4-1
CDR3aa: CASSFVREYEQYF

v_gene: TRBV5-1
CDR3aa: CASTFSQRGDTEAFF

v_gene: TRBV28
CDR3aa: CASSSTGGDYNSPLHF

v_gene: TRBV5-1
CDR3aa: CASSSTSGGYTDTQYF

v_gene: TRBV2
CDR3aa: CASNRGTGATGANVLTF

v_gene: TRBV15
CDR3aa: CATSRVTSGSYEQYF

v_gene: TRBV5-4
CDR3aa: CATGTGFGANVLTF

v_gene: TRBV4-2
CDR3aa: CASSQDQGVFQETQYF

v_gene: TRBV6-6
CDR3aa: CASGPIQQETQYF

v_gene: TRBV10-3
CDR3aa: CAISDSQGYGYTF

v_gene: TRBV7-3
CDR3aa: CASSLGGRGNSPLHF

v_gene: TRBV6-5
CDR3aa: CASSRDSLGYGYTF

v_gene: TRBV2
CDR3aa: CASSVERAGANEKLFF

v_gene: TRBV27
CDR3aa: CASSSITRLVYTEAFF

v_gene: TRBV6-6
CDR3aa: CASRDMVGGYTF

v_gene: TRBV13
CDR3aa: CASSGDSSYEQYF

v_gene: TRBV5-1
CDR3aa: CASTPGLAGETQYF

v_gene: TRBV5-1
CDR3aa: CASSLYTENTGELFF

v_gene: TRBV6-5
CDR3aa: CASSYSREIFAGELFF

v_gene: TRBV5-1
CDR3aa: CASSLAGLAGVEQFF

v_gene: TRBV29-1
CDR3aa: CSVANSNQPQHF

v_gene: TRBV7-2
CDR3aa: CASSLTPGGGNTIYF

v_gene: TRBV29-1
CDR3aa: CSVTGTPSENEQFF

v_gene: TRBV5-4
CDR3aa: CASSRTGINGELFF

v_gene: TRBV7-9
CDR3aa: CASRRRDGGPDTQYF

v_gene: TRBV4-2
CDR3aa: CASSQAGGRRNTEAFF

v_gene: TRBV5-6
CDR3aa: CASSLEQGDGYTF